This T cell receptor beta chain is from a study of T-cell reconstitution after alpha-beta-depleted transplantation in children. Molecular barcoding with unique molecular identifiers was used for the TCRbeta library. From the PCR reads, TCRdb called clonotypes with MiXCR, one entry per CDR3 protein. The repertoire consists of 500,000 or so distinct CDR3 sequences, with less than 35% occurring once and the leading ten covering under 3%. J was trimmed by 0 bases and V by 6 bases; bases with no gene match: 5. The CDR3 consists of 16 residues. Sequencing used PBMCs from the stem cell graft donor, obtained from the stem cell graft. The V and J genes are TRBV12-3 or TRBV12-4 and TRBJ2-5; 12 bases are a match to TRBD1. The TCR sequence derives from a human donor who donated a stem cell graft to a child with aplastic anemia. The CDR3 protein is CASSRGTGGHQETQYF. CDR3 in DNA: TGTGCCAGCAGCCGCGGGACAGGGGGCCACCAAGAGACCCAGTACTTC.